This record concerns one T cell receptor (beta chain) sequence. This clone's antigen is unknown. No qualities accompany the bases; no much larger clone lies one base away. This specimen comes from a study of blood T cell repertoires in COVID-19 (dated by TCRdb to between 2020 and 2021). Background for the entire study: Collaborator samples came from the United States, Italy and Spain and covered acute and convalescent phases of COVID-19. The material from the prospective study consisted of cDNA or gDNA derived from T cells, B-cell-depleted T cells, or PBMCs. The samples were drawn from the first 160 participants of the ongoing ImmuneRACE study and from under 1,500 subjects provided by 6 global collaborators. The repertoires were released in a freely available public database intended as a resource for research on the immune response to SARS-CoV-2. Nearly every sample came with metadata listing a de-identified subject ID, COVID-19 status, age in years and sex. Deeply sampled blood TCRbeta repertoires from subjects exposed to, actively infected with, or recovered from COVID-19 were included in the dataset. Where available, HLA class I and class II types were obtained from metadata supplied by the sample provider rather than from assay-based typing.

The paper as a whole reports these results and caveats: Clinical and demographic metadata were provided uncurated, with the amount varying by source and participant.

In the prospective study, participants were about 18 to 100 years old, resided in about two dozen geographic areas of the United States, and were enrolled through a virtual design. Cohort assignment in the prospective study relied on participant-reported clinical history from a screening survey and a study questionnaire. Each participant in the prospective study had whole blood, serum and a nasopharyngeal or oropharyngeal swab collected by mobile phlebotomists. Participants in the prospective study had the option to provide additional blood draws and questionnaires over an approximately 2-month period. Prospective study blood samples were shipped either frozen or at room temperature before DNA extraction. From a lookup of the germline V gene, CDR1 and CDR2 are KGHSH and LQKENI. There are 15 amino acids in the CDR3, from cysteine to phenylalanine inclusive. This entry keeps only the CDR3 DNA: 45 bases, framed from base 1. V has 3 bases trimmed and J has 2 bases trimmed; junction bases matching no gene number 3.

The immunoSEQ Assay, a bias-controlled multiplex PCR, was used to amplify TCRbeta CDR3 regions from genomic DNA. As for how the authors treated the data: The number of nucleated cells in each sample was estimated from the amplification of reference gene primers within the assay. Sequence reads were collapsed and filtered to measure the absolute abundance of every unique TCRbeta CDR3 rearrangement. For each sample, productive Simpson clonality was calculated as the square root of Simpson's diversity index over productive rearrangements. TCRdb holds this immuneACCESS table with in-frame rearrangements only. Some clones are missing; in checked studies, unresolved V genes explain under half, and the rest has no known cause. V, J and clone size are taken as reported in that table, and D and trimming were inferred from the DNA itself. The sample data list about 220,000 clones, and around 88% of these were observed just once. Together, the top ten hold roughly 14% of the sample.

The V and J segments used are TRBV18 and TRBJ2-3, with 9 bases aligning to TRBD2. The sequenced sample was PBMCs or T cells enriched from blood (not recorded which). The sequence was collected from a woman aged 50 to 65 with acute COVID-19. The CDR3 loop reads CASSPLAGHTDTQYF. The DNA sequence is as follows: TGTGCCAGCTCACCTCTAGCGGGGCACACAGATACGCAGTATTTT.